The rows below give T cell receptor beta chains drawn from one sample of a study of shared clonotypes between healthy human individuals. Libraries were prepared by immunoSEQ multiplex PCR; TCRdb keeps only in-frame clonotypes and omits some of them. The repertoire consists of around 1.1 million clones, with approximately 80% occurring once and the leading ten covering 0.7% to 0.95%. Material: memory CD4+ T cells from PBMCs. These receptors were taken from a young man in good health. Some clones in this sample may be carry-over from other donors' samples. The CDR3 runs from the conserved cysteine through the conserved F or W. The D gene is left open where the match is weak. Expanded clones are given a class, and other clones once, few, many or no size at all.

clone size,D gene,J gene,V gene,CDR3 DNA,CDR3 protein
-,TRBD1,TRBJ2-7,TRBV4-2,TGTGCCAGCAGCCGTGGACAGGGAAAATCGGACGAGCAGTACTTC,CASSRGQGKSDEQYF
-,TRBD2,TRBJ2-3,TRBV7-8,TGTGCCAGCAGCCCTTGGACTAGCGGGAGTAGCACAGATACGCAGTATTTT,CASSPWTSGSSTDTQYF
-,-,TRBJ1-2,TRBV18,TGTGCCAGCTCACCAAATACAGGGTCGAACTATGGCTACACCTTC,CASSPNTGSNYGYTF
-,-,TRBJ1-1,TRBV27,TGTGCCAGCAGTTTGACAGGATGGAACACTGAAGCTTTCTTT,CASSLTGWNTEAFF
few,TRBD1,TRBJ2-7,TRBV7-9,TGTGCCAGCAGCTGGACAGGGGGCTACGAGCAGTACTTC,CASSWTGGYEQYF
-,-,TRBJ1-2,TRBV11-2,TGTGCCAGCCGTCTTTCCGGGGACTATGGCTACACCTTC,CASRLSGDYGYTF
-,-,TRBJ1-2,TRBV6-5,TGTGCCAGCAGTCCGTCCCCCCAGGGACGCTATGGCTACACCTTC,CASSPSPQGRYGYTF
-,TRBD2,TRBJ2-3,TRBV2,TGTGCCAGCAGTCGGACTAGCGGGAGCCCAGGGGATACGCAGTATTTT,CASSRTSGSPGDTQYF
-,-,TRBJ1-1,TRBV29-1,TGCAGCGTTGGAACGGGCCCAGCCGATAGGGCTTTCTTT,CSVGTGPADRAFF
-,-,TRBJ2-1,TRBV10-1,TGCGCCAGCAGTGAGTCTGAGGGGAATGAGCAGTTCTTC,CASSESEGNEQFF
once,-,TRBJ1-6,TRBV7-2,TGTGCCAGCAGCTTAGGGACCACCTCCCATTCACCCCTCCACTTT,CASSLGTTSHSPLHF
-,-,TRBJ2-5,TRBV5-1,TGCGCCAGCACACCCGCACGGGGCAAGGGGACCCAGTACTTC,CASTPARGKGTQYF
-,-,TRBJ1-5,TRBV19,TGTGCCAGTAGTATAGAGGGGACAAGCAATCAGCCCCAGCATTTT,CASSIEGTSNQPQHF
-,-,TRBJ2-3,TRBV7-2,TGTGCCAGCAGCCCACGGGGCTTATACCGCAGCACAGATACGCAGTATTTT,CASSPRGLYRSTDTQYF
-,-,TRBJ2-3,TRBV11-2,TGTGCCAGCAGCCCCAGGGATGTACGCACAGATACGCAGTATTTT,CASSPRDVRTDTQYF
-,-,TRBJ1-2,TRBV30,TGTGCCTGGACAGGCGGCAACTATGGCTACACCTTC,CAWTGGNYGYTF
-,TRBD1,TRBJ2-7,TRBV7-2,TGTGCCAGCAGCTTATCCTGGACAGGGTACGAGCAGTACTTC,CASSLSWTGYEQYF
-,-,TRBJ1-5,TRBV2,TGTGCCAGCAGATTAAGTACACTACACAATCAGCCCCAGCATTTT,CASRLSTLHNQPQHF
-,-,TRBJ2-3,TRBV19,TGTGCCACCGTAGGGTACACAGATACGCAGTATTTT,CATVGYTDTQYF
-,-,TRBJ1-1,TRBV29-1,TGCAGCGTTGAAGCATTCTATTCGGGGGGACGGCTGAACACTGAAGCTTTCTTT,CSVEAFYSGGRLNTEAFF
-,TRBD1,TRBJ2-7,TRBV30,TGTGCCTGGGCAGACAGGGCCGAGCAGTACTTC,CAWADRAEQYF
-,TRBD1,TRBJ2-7,TRBV18,TGTGCCAGCTCACGTCCGGGACAGGGCTTGCACGAGCAGTACTTC,CASSRPGQGLHEQYF
-,TRBD1,TRBJ1-1,TRBV25-1,TGTGCCAGCAGCCAAACCGGGACAGGGATGAGGACTGAAGCTTTCTTT,CASSQTGTGMRTEAFF
-,-,TRBJ1-1,TRBV30,TGTGCCTGGAGTCTAACTACTGAAGCTTTCTTT,CAWSLTTEAFF
-,-,TRBJ2-7,TRBV6-5,TGTGCCAGCAGACGGGATGCCTTTTCCTACGAGCAGTACTTC,CASRRDAFSYEQYF
-,-,TRBJ2-1,TRBV19,TGTGCCAGTAGTATTACTCCCACTAGCCGCAATGAGCAGTTCTTC,CASSITPTSRNEQFF
-,-,TRBJ2-1,TRBV5-6,TGTGCCAGCAGCCGTGGACCCAATGAGCAGTTCTTC,CASSRGPNEQFF
once,-,TRBJ2-7,TRBV28,TGTGCCAGCAGTTTGGCGCCGAGCTCCTACGAGCAGTACTTC,CASSLAPSSYEQYF
-,-,TRBJ2-7,TRBV28,TGTGCCAGCAACCCGGGACGGATCCCTACGGAGCAGTACTTC,CASNPGRIPTEQYF
few,-,TRBJ2-7,TRBV6-6,TGTGCCAGCAGCCCCACTTGGATTACCTACGAGCAGTACTTC,CASSPTWITYEQYF
-,-,TRBJ2-5,TRBV11-2,TGTGCCAGCAGCATAGATCAGGGGCAAGAGACCCAGTACTTC,CASSIDQGQETQYF
once,TRBD1,TRBJ1-1,TRBV5-1,TGCGCCAGCAGCTGGTCCGGGACAGGGGCCACTGAAGCTTTCTTT,CASSWSGTGATEAFF
-,TRBD2,TRBJ2-3,TRBV2,TGTGCCAGCGGGACTAGTGGCGCAGATACGCAGTATTTT,CASGTSGADTQYF
-,TRBD2,TRBJ2-2,TRBV7-2,TGTGCCAGCAGCTTAATTCGCCTAGCGGGAACCGGGGAGCTGTTTTTT,CASSLIRLAGTGELFF
few,-,TRBJ1-5,TRBV5-6,TGTGCCAGCAGCTTGGCCGCGGGGAGCAATCAGCCCCAGCATTTT,CASSLAAGSNQPQHF
once,-,TRBJ1-2,TRBV5-5,TGTGCCAGCAGCTTCCCCCCCTGGCTGGGCTACACCTTC,CASSFPPWLGYTF
-,TRBD1,TRBJ1-2,TRBV7-9,TGTGCCAGCAGCTTAGGTGGACAGGCTAGAGGCTACACCTTC,CASSLGGQARGYTF
-,-,TRBJ2-1,TRBV7-2,TGTGCCAGCAGCACGTCTCGGGACGCCTACAATGAGCAGTTCTTC,CASSTSRDAYNEQFF
-,TRBD1,TRBJ2-7,TRBV2,TGTGCCAGCATTAGGGACAGGGTGGACGAGCAGTACTTC,CASIRDRVDEQYF
-,-,TRBJ2-5,TRBV7-6,TGTGCCAGCAGCTTAACCAAGGGTGGGGAGACCCAGTACTTC,CASSLTKGGETQYF
-,TRBD1,TRBJ1-2,TRBV10-3,TGTGCCATCAGTGCGACCTCCACCGGGACAGGGGGCTATGGCTACACCTTC,CAISATSTGTGGYGYTF